A selection of T cell receptor beta chains follows, all from one sample in a study of T cell repertoires in cytomegalovirus infection. The antigens these receptors bind are not known. TCRdb reprocessed the reads via MiXCR and lists one record per CDR3 protein. The sample lists some 350,000 distinct CDR3 sequences, about 34% seen once, with 13% in the top ten. This sample comprised cultured PBMCs, obtained from culture after CMV antigen stimulation. These TCRs come from a human donor in good health (CMV status not recorded). Some clones in this sample may be carry-over from other donors' samples. The CDR3 runs from the conserved cysteine through the conserved F or W. Each record gives: V gene, D gene, J gene, CDR3 protein. A D gene is named only where the DNA matches it firmly.

>TRBV7-2|TRBD1|TRBJ1-5
CASSPGTGAGQPQHF
>TRBV19|-|TRBJ2-1
CASSGLRSIYNEQFF
>TRBV7-6|TRBD1|TRBJ1-3
CASSLGTGFSGNTIYF
>TRBV6-4|TRBD2|TRBJ2-7
CASSDVAGGEQYF
>TRBV28|-|TRBJ2-7
CASSLVKGRSYEQYF
>TRBV28|TRBD1|TRBJ1-2
CASSFYPGQGAAGYTF
>TRBV7-2|-|TRBJ2-3
CASSPEDNTDTQYF
>TRBV7-2|-|TRBJ1-2
CASSLNTPAWDYGYTF
>TRBV12-3/TRBV12-4|-|TRBJ1-5
CASSRYGLGRSNQPQHF
>TRBV4-1|-|TRBJ1-1
CASSQRDRKTEAFF
>TRBV27|TRBD1|TRBJ1-1
CASRPDRVQADNTEAFF
>TRBV20-1|TRBD1|TRBJ2-1
CSAPSRQGWDEQFF
>TRBV11-2|-|TRBJ2-7
CASSTVLYEQYF
>TRBV18|-|TRBJ1-1
CASSPQGGNYGTTEAFF
>TRBV18|-|TRBJ1-1
CASRTGGSAEAFF
>TRBV19|-|TRBJ2-3
CASSDPRNRDTQYF
>TRBV4-1|-|TRBJ1-6
CASSQVSGYSPLHF
>TRBV6-2/TRBV6-3|-|TRBJ2-6
CASSPRGAGANVLTF
>TRBV9|-|TRBJ1-1
CASSVEDRNTEAFF
>TRBV12-3/TRBV12-4|-|TRBJ1-2
CASSQDSLYGYTF
>TRBV6-6|TRBD1|TRBJ2-7
CASSPRQGALLLVPYEQYF
>TRBV4-1|-|TRBJ1-1
CASSQEIGGDTEAFF
>TRBV7-6|-|TRBJ2-3
CASSGTRADTQYF
>TRBV19|-|TRBJ1-5
CASSIEGYQPQHF
>TRBV27|TRBD1|TRBJ1-3
CASSPDRGLGNTIYF
>TRBV28|-|TRBJ1-2
CASSLYFGQSYGYTF
>TRBV7-2|-|TRBJ2-3
CASSNFGDTQYF
>TRBV7-2|-|TRBJ1-3
CASSTRQQYSGNTIYF
>TRBV6-1|-|TRBJ1-5
CAAKTGNEPQHF
>TRBV6-2/TRBV6-3|-|TRBJ2-3
CASSYSPRDFTDTQYF
>TRBV5-3|-|TRBJ2-2
CASSLVASEGNTGELFF
>TRBV4-3|-|TRBJ1-4
CASSFVRGTPNEKLFF
>TRBV6-2/TRBV6-3|TRBD2|TRBJ2-3
CASQLTSGRTDTQYF
>TRBV12-3/TRBV12-4|TRBD1|TRBJ1-1
CASTFVTGARVNTEAFF
>TRBV15|-|TRBJ2-1
CATSRDRDLSVYNEQFF
>TRBV11-2|TRBD1|TRBJ2-7
CASMLWKINRGPITGGSYEQYF
>TRBV25-1|-|TRBJ1-1
CATSTGVTEAFF
>TRBV20-1|-|TRBJ1-5
CSATRDTSNQPQHF
>TRBV7-9|TRBD1|TRBJ2-1
CASRSDRDANEQFF
>TRBV7-2|TRBD1|TRBJ2-3
CASSSDRGPGDTQYF
>TRBV7-9|-|TRBJ2-2
CASSQTRSSGNTGELFF
>TRBV7-2|-|TRBJ2-7
CASSETGFSYEQYF
>TRBV7-2|TRBD2|TRBJ2-1
CASSLASSGVLNEQFF
>TRBV12-3/TRBV12-4|TRBD1|TRBJ2-3
CASRPDRDRGTDTQYF
>TRBV29-1|-|TRBJ2-2
CSVAVAGELFF
>TRBV6-2/TRBV6-3|-|TRBJ1-5
CASSLVGLAQPQHF
>TRBV18|TRBD1|TRBJ1-1
CASSPGQGTYTEAFF
>TRBV7-2|-|TRBJ2-5
CASSFSSVETQYF
>TRBV5-1|-|TRBJ2-1
CASSVGPNEQFF